This passage covers 28 T cell receptor beta chains from one sample sequenced in a study of OX40 agonist ivuxolimab in advanced cancers. Generated by immunoSEQ multiplex PCR, the TCRdb table keeps only in-frame clones and is missing some. The top ten hold roughly 1.2% of the sample, which has about 110,000 clones, under 95% seen once. The sample was CD4+ or CD8+ T cells sorted from blood, taken in a trial of the OX40 agonist ivuxolimab. The source of these receptors is an adult with an advanced solid tumor such as melanoma, head and neck, liver or kidney cancer.

The chain employs TRBV5-1 and TRBJ1-2; maybe TRBD1 (6 bases). Germline CDR1 and CDR2: SGHRS and YFSETQ. V gave up 0 bases and J gave up 4 bases, with 10 bases separating them. The CDR3 loop spans 14 amino acids. The CDR3 DNA sequence: TGCGCCAGCAGCTTGGGGGTGGGGGCCTATGGCTACACCTTC. It translates to CASSLGVGAYGYTF.

This rearrangement joins TRBV2 to TRBJ2-3, with 7 bases lining up with TRBD2. The V gene's germline CDR1 is SNHLY and CDR2 FYNNEI. J lost 2 bases, V lost 6 bases, and 8 bases had no gene match. The CDR3 has 15 amino acids. CDR3 coding DNA: TGTGCCAGCAGCGCGAGCGGGGCTCTCACAGATACGCAGTATTTT. Translated, it gives CASSASGALTDTQYF.

The rearrangement uses TRBV5-1 and TRBJ2-4; TRBD1 aligns across 9 bases. The CDR3 sequence is 15 residues long. V gave up 3 bases and J gave up 5 bases; unmatched junction bases: 6. Germline V gene data show CDR1 as SGHRS and CDR2 as YFSETQ. This chain's CDR3 is CASSWTGARENIQYF. CDR3 in DNA: TGCGCCAGCAGCTGGACAGGGGCCAGAGAAAACATTCAGTACTTC.

The chain has TRBV5-1 and TRBJ2-1; no firm D call. In germline, CDR1 is SGHRS, CDR2 YFSETQ. CDR3 length: 16 amino acids. Deletions cut 2 bases from V and 0 bases from J, with 12 bases between. The CDR3 reads CASSLLTEVSYNEQFF. Written as DNA, the CDR3 is TGCGCCAGCAGCTTACTAACAGAGGTCTCCTACAATGAGCAGTTCTTC.

This chain uses TRBV7-2 with TRBJ2-6; no reliable D call. The CDR3 sequence is 15 residues long. Trimming took 5 bases from V and 0 from J, leaving 8 bases between them. Germline V gives CDR1 SGHTA, CDR2 FQGNSA. CDR3 in amino acids: CASSQGFSGANVLTF. In DNA form, the CDR3 reads TGTGCCAGCAGCCAAGGGTTCTCTGGGGCCAACGTCCTGACTTTC.

The genes are TRBV5-1 and TRBJ2-4, with TRBD2 matching over 8 bases. The CDR3 is made up of 17 amino acids. Germline CDR1 and CDR2: SGHRS and YFSETQ. The J segment lost 3 bases and the V segment lost 4 bases, leaving 12 bases of the junction unmatched. Here the CDR3 reads CASSPLLAGRGKNIQYF. The CDR3 DNA reads as TGCGCCAGCAGCCCCTTGTTAGCGGGACGGGGCAAAAACATTCAGTACTTC.

The chain has TRBV12-5 and TRBJ2-7; possibly TRBD2 for D (5 bases). CDR1 is LGHNT and CDR2 is FRNRAP in the germline V gene. The length of the CDR3 is 14 residues. V lost 5 bases, J lost 2 bases, and 13 bases lay in between. CDR3 sequence reads: CASGTGRLTYEQYF. The DNA of the CDR3 is TGTGCTAGTGGTACGGGGAGACTAACCTACGAGCAGTACTTC.

The V and J genes are TRBV7-8 and TRBJ2-1; TRBD1 matches 12 bases. This CDR3 region has 17 residues. Germline CDR1 and CDR2: SGHVS and FQNEAQ. V was pared by 3 bases and J by 7 bases, with 10 bases of the junction left unmatched. Here the CDR3 reads CASSLFAGTGGENEQFF. CDR3 nucleotides: TGTGCCAGCAGCTTGTTTGCGGGGACAGGGGGCGAGAATGAGCAGTTCTTC.

The chain employs TRBV2 and TRBJ1-5; the match to TRBD1 covers 10 bases. The CDR3 extends over 15 amino acids. Trimming at V came to 6 bases and at J to 4 bases, leaving 6 bases not matched to a gene. The germline gives CDR1 SNHLY, CDR2 FYNNEI. The CDR3 DNA is TGTGCCAGCAGGGCCGGGACAGGGGCAAATCAGCCCCAGCATTTT. Residues: CASRAGTGANQPQHF.

The chain employs TRBV9 and TRBJ2-3, with TRBD2 identical over 16 bases. The CDR3 length is 21 residues. CDR1 is SGDLS, CDR2 YYNGEE, per germline. Unmatched junction bases numbered 14, after V lost 3 bases and J lost 1 base. The CDR3 loop is CASSDHREFGTSGGGTDTQYF. In DNA, the CDR3 is TGTGCCAGCAGCGATCACAGGGAGTTTGGGACTAGCGGGGGGGGCACAGATACGCAGTATTTT.

V usage is TRBV28 and J usage is TRBJ2-5; possible D gene TRBD1, 5 bases. The J call may be faulty, since TRBJ2-7 better matches the DNA end. The germline V gene has CDR1 MDHEN and CDR2 SYDVKM. The CDR3 length is 11 residues. CDR3 in amino acids: CASGQGHEQYF. The CDR3 DNA reads as TGTGCCAGCGGTCAGGGCCACGAGCAGTACTTC.

V is TRBV5-4 and J is TRBJ2-2; D call uncertain. The CDR3 sequence is 13 residues long. Germline V lookup: CDR1 SGHNT, CDR2 YYREEE (reference sequence). The V gene lost 2 bases and the J gene lost 6 bases, with 8 bases spanning the gap. For the CDR3, the DNA is TGTGCCAGCAGCTTTGGTTTGTCCGGGGAGCTGTTTTTT. Translating it yields CASSFGLSGELFF.

This rearrangement joins TRBV28 to TRBJ1-5; a weak D match, TRBD1 (5 bases). This CDR3 is built from 17 residues. Germline CDR1 is MDHEN and CDR2 is SYDVKM. V was clipped by 5 bases and J by 3 bases, with 20 bases between them. The CDR3 reads CASSRRGGREYNQPQHF. The CDR3 DNA is TGTGCCAGCAGTCGACGTGGTGGCAGGGAGTACAATCAGCCCCAGCATTTT. Drawing the rest from reference TRBV28 and TRBJ1-5, the complete variable domain is DVKVTQSSRYLVKRTGEKVFLECVQDMDHENMFWYRQDPGLGLRLIYFSYDVKMKEKGDIPEGYSVSREKKERFSLILESASTNQTSMYLCASSRRGGREYNQPQHFGDGTRLSIL.

V usage is TRBV5-4 and J usage is TRBJ1-2; D remains ambiguous. The ends were cut back, 3 bases at V and 4 bases at J, with 7 bases in the middle. The CDR3 extends over 12 amino acids. Per germline, CDR1 SGHNT and CDR2 YYREEE (reference sequence). Here the CDR3 reads CASSSDVYGYTF. CDR3 coding DNA: TGTGCCAGCAGCTCGGATGTCTATGGCTACACCTTC. Supplemented by reference TRBV5-4 and TRBJ1-2, the full variable domain reads ETGVTQSPTHLIKTRGQQVTLRCSSQSGHNTVSWYQQALGQGPQFIFQYYREEENGRGNFPPRFSGLQFPNYSSELNVNALELDDSALYLCASSSDVYGYTFGSGTRLTVV.

The chain couples TRBV5-1 to TRBJ2-1; D remains ambiguous. V was shortened by 2 bases and J by 9 bases, with 6 bases between the two germline ends. CDR3 length equals 11 residues. The germline V gene encodes CDR1 SGHRS and CDR2 YFSETQ. CDR3 residues: CASSFESEQFF. CDR3 DNA: TGCGCCAGCAGCTTCGAAAGTGAGCAGTTCTTC. Full variable domain (rest looked up from reference TRBV5-1 and TRBJ2-1): KAGVTQTPRYLIKTRGQQVTLSCSPISGHRSVSWYQQTPGQGLQFLFEYFSETQRNKGNFPGRFSGRQFSNSRSEMNVSTLELGDSALYLCASSFESEQFFGPGTRLTVL.

The chain has TRBV9 and TRBJ2-1; TRBD2 matches 14 bases. V lost 3 bases and J lost 13; bases outside the gene matches: 6. Germline V gene data show CDR1 as SGDLS and CDR2 as YYNGEE. This CDR3 has 14 residues. CDR3 in DNA: TGTGCCAGCAGCGACAGGGGACTAGCGGGAGTTCAGTTCTTC. Amino acids: CASSDRGLAGVQFF.

V and J are TRBV21-1 and TRBJ2-2; TRBD1 was called by the table and not checked on the DNA. TRBV21-1 is reported as a pseudogene. This CDR3 is built from 16 residues. The CDR3 DNA is TGTGCCAGCGGCCTCACAGGGACAGGGGCCCCGTGGGAGCTGTTTTTT. It codes for CASGLTGTGAPWELFF.

The chain combines TRBV9 with TRBJ2-1; the D gene is possibly TRBD2 (6 bases). The CDR3 sequence is 16 residues long. The V gene's germline CDR1 is SGDLS and CDR2 YYNGEE. Trimming shortened V by 3 bases and J by 4 bases, and 17 bases separated the two germline ends. The CDR3 bases are TGTGCCAGCAGCGGCCGGAGGGCCCTAGGTTACAATGAGCAGTTCTTC. This translates into CASSGRRALGYNEQFF.

J is TRBJ2-7 and V is TRBV15, with 9 bases that match TRBD1. Trimming took 2 bases from V and 5 from J; bases not matched to a gene: 10. Germline-derived CDR1 and CDR2 are LNHNV and YYDKDF (reference sequence). CDR3 length: 16 amino acids. For the CDR3, the DNA is TGTGCCACCAGCAGAAAGACCGGGACAGGGAGGGACGAGCAGTACTTC. Translated, it gives CATSRKTGTGRDEQYF.

This chain connects TRBV6-5 to TRBJ1-2; 7 bases are shared with TRBD1. This CDR3 region has 15 residues. CDR1 and CDR2 from the germline V gene are MNHEY and SVGAGI. J was trimmed by 2 bases and V by 6 bases; bases with no gene match: 9. CDR3 protein: CASSSDTTGNYGYTF. DNA of the CDR3: TGTGCCAGCAGCTCCGACACGACAGGGAACTATGGCTACACCTTC.

V is TRBV6-1 and J is TRBJ1-2, with 7 bases lining up with TRBD1. With V trimmed by 3 bases and J by 4 bases, 8 bases remained unmatched. CDR1 and CDR2 (germline): MNHNS, SASEGT. CDR3 length: 15 amino acids. The DNA for the CDR3 is TGTGCCAGCAGTGAGATGAACAGGGGAGGCTATGGCTACACCTTC. It specifies CASSEMNRGGYGYTF.

The chain recombines TRBV11-2 with TRBJ2-7; no reliable D call. CDR1 is SGHAT and CDR2 is FQNNGV in the germline V gene. V shed 5 bases and J shed 2 bases, with 7 bases lying between them. There are 12 residues in the CDR3. The DNA of the CDR3 is TGTGCCAGCAGCGCCGGGCCCTACGAGCAGTACTTC. Translating it yields CASSAGPYEQYF.

The V call is TRBV28, the J call TRBJ2-7; D not resolved. Per the germline V gene, CDR1 is MDHEN and CDR2 is SYDVKM. The V and J ends lost 4 bases and 3 bases respectively, with 7 bases between them. The CDR3 runs to 12 residues. The CDR3 bases are TGTGCCAGCAGTTCACCCTTCTACGAGCAGTACTTC. Translated: CASSSPFYEQYF.

Only a few counts were recorded for this clone. The chain employs TRBV5-5 and TRBJ1-2, with 8 nucleotides matching TRBD1. Germline assignment: CDR1 SGHKS and CDR2 YYEKEE (reference sequence). Trimming cost V 0 bases and J 8 bases; bases outside gene matches: 0. The CDR3 runs to 12 residues. The CDR3, as DNA: TGTGCCAGCAGCTTGGGGACAGGGGGCTACACCTTC. Translation: CASSLGTGGYTF.

The V and J genes are TRBV19 and TRBJ2-3; 12 bases fit TRBD2. The CDR3 totals 15 residues. Looked up from germline, CDR1 is LNHDA and CDR2 is SQIVND (reference sequence). The trim removed 3 bases at V and 10 bases at J, leaving 8 bases unmatched. Written as DNA, the CDR3 is TGTGCCAGTAGTATCCTAGCGGGAGGGCGGGGTGCGCAGTATTTT. This codes for CASSILAGGRGAQYF.

The CDR3 is CASSLQVNYGYTF. The CDR3 DNA reads as TGTGCCAGCAGCTTACAGGTTAACTATGGCTACACCTTC. This rearrangement joins TRBV7-2 to TRBJ1-2, with no clear D. The CDR3 is 13 amino acids. Germline V CDR1 and CDR2: SGHTA, FQGNSA. V lost 2 bases and J lost 1, with 5 bases in between. Together with reference TRBV7-2 and TRBJ1-2, the CDR3 gives the full variable domain: GAGVSQSPSNKVTEKGKDVELRCDPISGHTALYWYRQSLGQGLEFLIYFQGNSAPDKSGLPSDRFSAERTGGSVSTLTIQRTQQEDSAVYLCASSLQVNYGYTFGSGTRLTVV.

This sequence joins TRBV18 and TRBJ2-5, with D possibly matching TRBD1 (6 bases). The end of the DNA is better explained by TRBJ2-7, so the J call may be wrong. Germline CDR1 reads KGHSH; CDR2 reads LQKENI. The CDR3 runs 15 residues. CDR3 DNA: TGTGCCAGCTCACCAAGCCAGGGGAGTGACTACGAGCAGTACTTC. This codes for CASSPSQGSDYEQYF.

This clone has more than one count but fewer than ten. V gene TRBV18 combines with J gene TRBJ2-7; perhaps TRBD2 as D (6 bases). The CDR3 length is 13 residues. The V gene lost 8 bases and the J gene lost 6 bases, with 17 bases spanning the gap. Germline V gene data show CDR1 as KGHSH and CDR2 as LQKENI. The CDR3 protein is CASRGSAPGEQYF. The CDR3, as DNA: TGTGCCAGCCGGGGGAGCGCTCCGGGCGAGCAGTACTTC. The complete variable domain, with remaining parts taken from reference TRBV18 and TRBJ2-7, reads NAGVMQNPRHLVRRRGQEARLRCSPMKGHSHVYWYRQLPEEGLKFMVYLQKENIIDESGMPKERFSAEFPKEGPSILRIQQVVRGDSAAYFCASRGSAPGEQYFGPGTRLTVT.